This T cell receptor (beta chain) emerged from a study of radiation and T cells in renal cell carcinoma. Trimming stripped 1 base from V and 13 bases from J, with 10 bases between. CDR3 length: 11 amino acids. CDR1 MNHNS and CDR2 SASEGT come from the germline V gene. TCRdb keeps only in-frame clones here, not all; method: immunoSEQ multiplex PCR. The table includes 150,000 to 200,000 clones, about 87% detected once. Time point denoted: blood 4 weeks post-SBRT, at nephrectomy. Regarding treatment: 15 Gy SBRT to primary tumor, nephrectomy 4 weeks later. The sample in question was blood, obtained from a patient whose treatment included radiotherapy and nephrectomy. The source is a woman aged 45 to 65 with renal cell carcinoma. The V and J genes are TRBV6-1 and TRBJ1-2, with D hard to call. Here the CDR3 DNA reads TGTGCCAGCAGTGAAGAACTCCGATCCACCTTC. Protein sequence: CASSEELRSTF.